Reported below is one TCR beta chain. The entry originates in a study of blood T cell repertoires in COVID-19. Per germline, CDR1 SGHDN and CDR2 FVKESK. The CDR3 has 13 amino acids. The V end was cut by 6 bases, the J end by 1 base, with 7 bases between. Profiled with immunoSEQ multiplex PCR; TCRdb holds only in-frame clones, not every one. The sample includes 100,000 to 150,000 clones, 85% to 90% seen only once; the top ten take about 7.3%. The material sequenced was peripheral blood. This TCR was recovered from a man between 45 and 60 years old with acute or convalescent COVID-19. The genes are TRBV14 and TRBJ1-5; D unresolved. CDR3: CASSSTSNQPQHF. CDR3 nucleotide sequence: TGTGCCAGCAGTTCTACGAGCAATCAGCCCCAGCATTTT. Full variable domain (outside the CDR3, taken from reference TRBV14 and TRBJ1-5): EAGVTQFPSHSVIEKGQTVTLRCDPISGHDNLYWYRRVMGKEIKFLLHFVKESKQDESGMPNNRFLAERTGGTYSTLKVQPAELEDSGVYFCASSSTSNQPQHFGDGTRLSIL.